Below, one T cell receptor (beta chain) is given with its context. The CDR3 has 11 residues. V gave up 4 bases and J gave up 4 bases, with 4 bases separating them. Looked up from germline, CDR1 is SQVTM and CDR2 is ANQGSEA. The data were obtained in a study of patients and donors after allogeneic stem cell transplantation. One entry per CDR3 protein results from TCRdb running MiXCR on the RT-PCR reads. The sample records some 200,000 distinct CDR3 sequences, less than 45% being singletons. What was sequenced was blood, either unsorted or a sorted T cell fraction (not recorded which). This sequence originates from a human donor who was either an allogeneic HSCT recipient or a stem cell or donor lymphocyte infusion donor (not recorded which). It is not recorded whose cells these are; they may come from a transplant donor. The chain joins TRBV29-1 to TRBJ2-2; D is undetermined. This chain's CDR3 is CSVGSTGELFF. Written as DNA, the CDR3 is TGCAGCGTTGGGTCCACCGGGGAGCTGTTTTTT.